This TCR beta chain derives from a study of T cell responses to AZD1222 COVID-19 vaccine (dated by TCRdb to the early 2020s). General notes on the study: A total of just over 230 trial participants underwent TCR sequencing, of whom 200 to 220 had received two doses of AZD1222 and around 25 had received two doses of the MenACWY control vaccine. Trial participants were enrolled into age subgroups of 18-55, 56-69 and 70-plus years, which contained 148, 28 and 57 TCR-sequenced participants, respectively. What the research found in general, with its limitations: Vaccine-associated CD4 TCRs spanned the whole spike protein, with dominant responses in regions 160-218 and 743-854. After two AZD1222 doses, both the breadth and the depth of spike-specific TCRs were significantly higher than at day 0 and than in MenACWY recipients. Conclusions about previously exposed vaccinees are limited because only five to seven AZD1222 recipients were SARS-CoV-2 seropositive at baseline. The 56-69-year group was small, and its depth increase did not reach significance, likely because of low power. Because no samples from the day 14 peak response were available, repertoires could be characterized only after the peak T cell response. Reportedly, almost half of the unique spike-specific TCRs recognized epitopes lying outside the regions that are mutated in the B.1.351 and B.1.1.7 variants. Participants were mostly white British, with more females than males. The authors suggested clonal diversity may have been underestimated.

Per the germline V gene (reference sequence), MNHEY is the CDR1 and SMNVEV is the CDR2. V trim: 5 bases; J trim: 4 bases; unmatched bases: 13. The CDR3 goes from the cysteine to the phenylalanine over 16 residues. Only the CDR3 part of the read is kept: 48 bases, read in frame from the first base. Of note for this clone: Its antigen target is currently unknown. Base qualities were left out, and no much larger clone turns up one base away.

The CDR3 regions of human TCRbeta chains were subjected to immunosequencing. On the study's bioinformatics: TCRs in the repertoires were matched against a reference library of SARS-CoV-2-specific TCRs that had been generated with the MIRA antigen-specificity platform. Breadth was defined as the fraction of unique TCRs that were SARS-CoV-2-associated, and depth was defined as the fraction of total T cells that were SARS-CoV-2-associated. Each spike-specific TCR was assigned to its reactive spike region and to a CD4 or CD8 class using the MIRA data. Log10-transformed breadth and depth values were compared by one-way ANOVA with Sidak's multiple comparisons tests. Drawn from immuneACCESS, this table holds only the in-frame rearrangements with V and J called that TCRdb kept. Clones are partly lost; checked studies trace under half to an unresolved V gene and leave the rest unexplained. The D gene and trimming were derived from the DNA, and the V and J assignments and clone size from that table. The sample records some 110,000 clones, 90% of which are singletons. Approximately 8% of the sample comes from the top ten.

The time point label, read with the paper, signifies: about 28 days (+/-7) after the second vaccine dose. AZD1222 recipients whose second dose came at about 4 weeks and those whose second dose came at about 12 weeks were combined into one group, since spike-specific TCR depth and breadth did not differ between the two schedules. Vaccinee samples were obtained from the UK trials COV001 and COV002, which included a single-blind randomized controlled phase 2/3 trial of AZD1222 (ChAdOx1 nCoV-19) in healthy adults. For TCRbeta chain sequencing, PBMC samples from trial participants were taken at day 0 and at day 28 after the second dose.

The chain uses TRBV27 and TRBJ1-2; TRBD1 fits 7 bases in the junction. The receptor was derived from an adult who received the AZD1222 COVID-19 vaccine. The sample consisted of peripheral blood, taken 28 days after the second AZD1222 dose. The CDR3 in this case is CASSDSGTAIGYGYTF. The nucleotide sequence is TGTGCCAGCAGTGACTCCGGGACAGCTATAGGCTATGGCTACACCTTC.